The 12 T cell receptor beta chains listed next were all sequenced from one sample in a study of cytomegalovirus exposure and HLA in healthy donors. Use of 60 Vbeta and 13 Jbeta primers characterized the PCR. TCRdb's copy holds only in-frame clones and misses some; the assay was immunoSEQ multiplex PCR. The sample yields 150,000 to 200,000 clones, 60% to 85% seen once. The material sequenced was PBMCs. All receptors come from a woman aged 40 to 55 in good health and CMV-seronegative.

Concerning this clone: This same CDR3 is encoded by further DNA sequences in the sample. The CDR3 coding sequence is TGTGCCAGCAGCCGGGACAGGGCAATCGGGGAGCTGTTTTTT. Its protein product is CASSRDRAIGELFF. The J gene is TRBJ2-2, the V gene TRBV14; 9 bases map to TRBD1. CDR3 length equals 14 residues. In germline, CDR1 is SGHDN, CDR2 FVKESK. Trimming at V came to 4 bases and at J to 7 bases, leaving 4 bases not matched to a gene.

This chain joins TRBV6-5 and TRBJ1-5, with TRBD1 as a possible D gene (6 bases). Germline V CDR1 and CDR2: MNHEY, SVGAGI. V lost 6 bases and J 6 bases, leaving 18 bases between the germline ends. The CDR3 consists of 15 residues. The CDR3 loop reads CASSPDRYNSQPQHF. CDR3 coding DNA: TGTGCCAGCAGCCCTGACAGGTACAATTCTCAGCCCCAGCATTTT.

The chain is built from TRBV7-2 and TRBJ1-2; D is ambiguous. V lost 0 bases, J lost 7 bases, and 12 bases lay in between. Looked up from germline, CDR1 is SGHTA and CDR2 is FQGNSA. The CDR3 has 14 residues. The CDR3, as DNA: TGTGCCAGCAGCTTAGCAAACAGTCGTGGTGGCTACACCTTC. Translating it yields CASSLANSRGGYTF.

The gene calls are TRBV7-7 and TRBJ1-5; D is unresolved. Germline V gene lookup returns CDR1 SSHAT and CDR2 FNYEAQ (reference sequence). The CDR3 is 17 amino acids. The germline V and J ends were trimmed by 1 base and 4 bases, with 17 bases remaining between them. DNA for the CDR3: TGTGCCAGCAGCTTAGTTCTAGCCCCTCCGGGAAATCAGCCCCAGCATTTT. This translates into CASSLVLAPPGNQPQHF. Drawing the rest from reference TRBV7-7 and TRBJ1-5, the complete variable domain is GAGVSQSPRYKVTKRGQDVTLRCDPISSHATLYWYQQALGQGPEFLTYFNYEAQPDKSGLPSDRFSAERPEGSISTLTIQRTEQRDSAMYRCASSLVLAPPGNQPQHFGDGTRLSIL.

The V call is TRBV7-2, the J call TRBJ2-7; 7 nucleotides line up with TRBD2. CDR1 SGHTA and CDR2 FQGNSA come from the germline V gene. Trimming took 3 bases from V and 3 from J; bases not matched to a gene: 5. This CDR3 is built from 14 residues. CDR3 in DNA: TGTGCCAGCAGCTTGGGACGGGGGGTCTACGAGCAGTACTTC. It yields the protein CASSLGRGVYEQYF.

This chain links TRBV7-3 with TRBJ1-1, with D possibly TRBD1 on 6 matching bases. This CDR3 is built from 15 residues. Looked up from germline, CDR1 is SGHTA and CDR2 is FQGTGA. The V end was cut by 3 bases, the J end by 1 base, with 12 bases between. In DNA form, the CDR3 reads TGTGCCAGCAGCTTGCTCGGGACACCGAACACTGAAGCTTTCTTT. It codes for CASSLLGTPNTEAFF.

The chain employs TRBV14 and TRBJ2-3, with D perhaps matching TRBD1 (6 bases). The CDR3 runs to 15 residues. Germline V CDR1 and CDR2: SGHDN, FVKESK. V lost 0 bases and J lost 4, with 11 bases in between. In DNA form, the CDR3 reads TGTGCCAGCAGCCAAGATCTGGGGGCATCAGATACGCAGTATTTT. The encoded protein is CASSQDLGASDTQYF.

This chain joins TRBV27 and TRBJ2-5; maybe TRBD2 (6 bases). The V and J ends lost 2 bases and 7 bases respectively, with 20 bases between them. Germline CDR1 and CDR2: MNHEY and SMNVEV (reference sequence). The CDR3 has 16 amino acids. CDR3 coding DNA: TGTGCCAGCAGTTTAAAGGTTTTTTGGCTTAGCGGGACCCAGTACTTC. This codes for CASSLKVFWLSGTQYF.

V usage is TRBV5-8 and J usage is TRBJ2-1; TRBD2 might be the D (6 bases). V lost 4 bases and J 8 bases, leaving 25 bases between the germline ends. The germline V gene encodes CDR1 SGHTS and CDR2 YDEGEE. The CDR3 loop spans 17 amino acids. In nucleotides, the CDR3 is TGTGCCAGCAGCGCGGGACTTTCACCTCGTCCGGCCGATGAGCAGTTCTTC. Translation: CASSAGLSPRPADEQFF.

The genes are TRBV9 and TRBJ2-3, with D maybe TRBD2 (7 bases). The CDR3 spans 13 residues. Germline V gives CDR1 SGDLS, CDR2 YYNGEE. The V and J ends lost 0 bases and 6 bases respectively, with 8 bases between them. The chain's CDR3 is CASSVGGGDTQYF. CDR3 DNA sequence: TGTGCCAGCAGCGTAGGGGGGGGCGATACGCAGTATTTT.

The chain couples TRBV6-6 to TRBJ2-1, with D possibly matching TRBD1 (6 bases). The CDR3 contains 15 residues. In germline, CDR1 is MNHNY, CDR2 SVGAGI (reference sequence). Between the trimmed V and J ends, which lost 5 bases and 8 bases, there was a span of 19 bases. The CDR3 DNA reads TGTGCCAGCAGTCCCGGACAGACGGACGTCGATGAGCAGTTCTTC. This codes for CASSPGQTDVDEQFF.

This chain joins TRBV30 and TRBJ2-7; a weak D match, TRBD1 (7 bases). V was clipped by 2 bases and J by 2 bases, with 10 bases between them. The V gene's germline CDR1 is GTSNPN and CDR2 SVGIG (reference sequence). The CDR3 contains 13 residues. The CDR3 nucleotides are TGTGCCTGGAGTTCAGGGGGGACCTACGAGCAGTACTTC. Encoded protein: CAWSSGGTYEQYF.